This T cell receptor beta chain was sequenced during a study of naive and memory T cell subsets. Study outcomes and limitations: In naive cells, over 95% of TCR sequences were seen only once. Possibly reflecting memory cells re-expressing CD45RA, a few larger clonotypes occurred in naive repertoires, especially CD8. Diversity fell and Gini index rose from naive through CM, EM, EMRA.

This clonotype was detected only a few times. Antigen unknown. The CDR3 is 13 residues long. Germline CDR1 reads MNHNY; CDR2 reads SVGAGI (reference sequence). V was clipped by 5 bases and J by 4 bases, with 9 bases between them. Both TRBC1 and TRBC2 were covered by a beta constant-region primer of two equimolar oligonucleotides. Ligated cDNA was amplified by four rounds of PCR with nested alpha and beta constant-region primers and SP2. An oligonucleotide with the SP2 primer and a 12-nucleotide UMI was ligated to the cDNA 3' end. TCRdb re-called the UMI-ligation and nested PCR reads through MiXCR, storing one row per CDR3 protein. The table shows just over 80,000 distinct CDR3 sequences, with approximately 9.2% occurring only once.

This TCR derives from a human donor in good health. This chain joins TRBV6-6 and TRBJ2-1; tentative D call: TRBD1 (6 bases). Sequencing input: naive CD8+ T cells from blood. The CDR3 region is CASSKDRYNEQFF. The CDR3 DNA reads TGTGCCAGCAGTAAGGACAGATACAATGAGCAGTTCTTC.